Following are 13 T cell receptor beta chains from one sample sequenced in a study of blood T cell repertoires in COVID-19. The repertoire was sequenced with immunoSEQ multiplex PCR; TCRdb's copy has only in-frame clones and lacks some. Of hundreds of thousands of clones in the sample, more than 85% were seen once. Material: PBMCs or T cells enriched from blood (not recorded which). These receptors all stem from a man aged 40-50 years who had recovered from COVID-19.

The V and J genes are TRBV28 and TRBJ2-7, with 11 positions matching TRBD1. The ends lost 6 bases at V and 2 bases at J; junction bases unmatched: 6. Germline assignment: CDR1 MDHEN and CDR2 SYDVKM. This CDR3 region has 15 residues. For the CDR3, the DNA is TGTGCCAGCAGCCCTGGACAGGGGGCGCCCTACGAGCAGTACTTC. It translates to CASSPGQGAPYEQYF.

The sample holds one count of this clone. The genes are TRBV4-3 and TRBJ1-2; weak D call: TRBD1 (5 bases). This CDR3 comprises 16 residues. Trimming stripped 1 base from V and 0 bases from J, with 12 bases between. The germline CDR1 and CDR2 sequences are LGHNA and YSLEER. The CDR3 DNA is TGCGCCAGCAGCCAAGTCTTAGGAGGGGCTAACTATGGCTACACCTTC. Protein product: CASSQVLGGANYGYTF.

For this clone: Other DNA sequences in the sample encode the same CDR3. V usage is TRBV6-5 and J usage is TRBJ1-1; 8 nucleotides agree with TRBD1. The CDR3 has 13 amino acids. CDR1 and CDR2 from the germline V gene are MNHEY and SVGAGI. The junction had 5 bases not matched to a gene; V was cut back by 6 bases and J by 5 bases. The CDR3 loop is CASRLTGVTEAFF. DNA of the CDR3: TGTGCCAGCAGGCTGACAGGGGTAACTGAAGCTTTCTTT.

The chain is built from TRBV19 and TRBJ2-3; the match to TRBD2 covers 14 bases. CDR3 size: 20 residues. The germline CDR1 and CDR2 sequences are LNHDA and SQIVND (reference sequence). V was clipped by 3 bases and J by 2 bases; unmatched bases: 13. The CDR3 DNA reads TGTGCCAGTAGTATTAGAGGGGGGACTAGCGGGAGAGGGAACACAGATACGCAGTATTTT. Translating gives CASSIRGGTSGRGNTDTQYF.

The chain recombines TRBV7-8 with TRBJ1-2; weak D call: TRBD1 (5 bases). Looked up from germline, CDR1 is SGHVS and CDR2 is FQNEAQ. The length of the CDR3 is 18 residues. With 1 base removed from V and 2 bases from J, the gap between germline ends came to 20 bases. As DNA, the CDR3 is TGTGCCAGCAGCTTAGGGGGCCCTGACGACCCAACGAACTATGGCTACACCTTC. Its translation is CASSLGGPDDPTNYGYTF.

The chain has TRBV29-1 and TRBJ2-1; the D gene is possibly TRBD1 (6 bases). Trimming took off 8 bases at V and 4 bases at J, with 21 bases between the two ends. The CDR3 has 15 residues. Germline lookup yields CDR1 SQVTM and CDR2 ANQGSEA. This CDR3 reads CSSLLGTRSYNEQFF. CDR3 nucleotide sequence: TGCAGCTCCCTCCTTGGGACAAGGTCTTACAATGAGCAGTTCTTC.

This clone was picked up one time. The chain is built from TRBV7-3 and TRBJ2-5; no clear D. This CDR3 has 14 residues. V was shortened by 1 base and J by 1 base, with 7 bases between the two germline ends. The germline V gene has CDR1 SGHTA and CDR2 FQGTGA. The CDR3 region is CASSLMGSQETQYF. The CDR3, as DNA: TGTGCCAGCAGCTTAATGGGCAGCCAAGAGACCCAGTACTTC.

The chain has TRBV4-1 and TRBJ2-7; no firm D call. CDR3 length: 15 amino acids. The germline V gene has CDR1 MGHRA and CDR2 YSYEKL. The ends were cut back, 5 bases at V and 2 bases at J, with 16 bases in the middle. The CDR3, as DNA: TGCGCCAGCAGCGAGGCCGAGGCCGTTACCTACGAGCAGTACTTC. It yields the protein CASSEAEAVTYEQYF.

The V and J genes are TRBV18 and TRBJ2-1, with no clear D. Germline CDR1 reads KGHSH; CDR2 reads LQKENI. This CDR3 has 13 amino acids. The V gene lost 1 base and the J gene lost 9 bases, with 10 bases spanning the gap. The CDR3 DNA follows: TGTGCCAGCTCACCACGGCCCGTCCCTGAGCAGTTCTTC. It yields the protein CASSPRPVPEQFF.

This rearrangement joins TRBV2 to TRBJ1-2, with 8 bases identical to TRBD1. CDR3 length equals 14 residues. Germline V CDR1 and CDR2: SNHLY, FYNNEI. After removal of 6 bases from V and 7 bases from J, the junction contained 10 bases not matched to a gene. The CDR3 nucleotides read TGTGCCAGCAGAAAATCGGGGACAGGTGCTGGCTACACCTTC. Translated, it gives CASRKSGTGAGYTF.

The chain couples TRBV12-3 or TRBV12-4 to TRBJ2-1, with D possibly being TRBD1 (6 bases). The CDR3 consists of 13 residues. Between the trimmed V and J ends, which lost 7 bases and 4 bases, there was a span of 11 bases. DNA for the CDR3: TGTGCCAGCACGGGACAAAATTACAATGAGCAGTTCTTC. Its translation is CASTGQNYNEQFF.

J is TRBJ2-7 and V is TRBV9; D unresolved. Looked up from germline, CDR1 is SGDLS and CDR2 is YYNGEE. This CDR3 is 15 amino acids long. Trimming removed 0 bases from V and 0 bases from J, with 10 bases in between. The CDR3 is CASSVGLSNSYEQYF. CDR3 coding DNA: TGTGCCAGCAGCGTAGGACTTAGTAACTCCTACGAGCAGTACTTC.

This clone has just a few counts. This chain joins TRBV3-1 (or the pseudogene TRBV3-2) and TRBJ1-5; 11 bases map to TRBD1. CDR3 length equals 20 residues. J lost 1 base, V lost 1 base, and 12 bases had no gene match. Germline V gene lookup returns CDR1 LGHDT and CDR2 YNNKEL (reference sequence). CDR3 nucleotide sequence: TGTGCCAGCAGCCAAGCGGAGAAGGACAGGGGGCGGGAGAGCAATCAGCCCCAGCATTTT. This sequence encodes CASSQAEKDRGRESNQPQHF.